This T cell receptor beta chain came from a study of molecular identifiers for immune sequencing clone quantification. Germline CDR1 is KGHDR and CDR2 is SFDVKD. Trimming cost V 2 bases and J 4 bases, with 13 bases left between them. There are 15 residues in the CDR3. TCRdb redid the calling of the PCR reads with MiXCR, one entry per CDR3 protein. Here the sample spans some 70,000 distinct CDR3 sequences, about a sixth being singletons. This clonotype came up many times. The receptor's source is a human donor in good health. Some libraries in this study had Jurkat cell RNA spiked in. The sequencing sample was made of naive CD8+ T cells from blood, with Jurkat cell RNA spiked in. The subset was: FACS-sorted CD8+CD4-CCR7+CD45RA+ naive T cells. The chain has TRBV24-1 and TRBJ2-5; D is possibly TRBD1 (5 bases). CDR3 in DNA: TGTGCCACCAGTGATTCAGACAGACTCGGAGAGACCCAGTACTTC. Protein product: CATSDSDRLGETQYF.